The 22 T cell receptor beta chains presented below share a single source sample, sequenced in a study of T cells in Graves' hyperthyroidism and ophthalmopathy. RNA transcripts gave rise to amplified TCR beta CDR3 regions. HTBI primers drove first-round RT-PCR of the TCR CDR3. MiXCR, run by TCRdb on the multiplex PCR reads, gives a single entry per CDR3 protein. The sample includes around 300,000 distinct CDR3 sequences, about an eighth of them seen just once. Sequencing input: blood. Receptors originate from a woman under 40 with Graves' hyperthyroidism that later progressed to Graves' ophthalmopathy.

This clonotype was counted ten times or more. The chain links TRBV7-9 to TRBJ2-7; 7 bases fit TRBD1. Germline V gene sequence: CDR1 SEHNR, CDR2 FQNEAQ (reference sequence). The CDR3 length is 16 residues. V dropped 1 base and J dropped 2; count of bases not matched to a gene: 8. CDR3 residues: CASSLGEGATTYEQYF. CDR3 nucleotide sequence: TGTGCCAGCAGCTTAGGAGAGGGGGCGACGACCTACGAGCAGTACTTC.

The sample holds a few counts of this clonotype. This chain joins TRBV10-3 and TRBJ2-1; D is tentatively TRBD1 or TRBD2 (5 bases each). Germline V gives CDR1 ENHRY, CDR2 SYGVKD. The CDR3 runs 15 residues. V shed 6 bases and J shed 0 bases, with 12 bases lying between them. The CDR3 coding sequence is TGTGCCATCAGCGGGACCGACAGCTCCTACAATGAGCAGTTCTTC. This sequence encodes CAISGTDSSYNEQFF.

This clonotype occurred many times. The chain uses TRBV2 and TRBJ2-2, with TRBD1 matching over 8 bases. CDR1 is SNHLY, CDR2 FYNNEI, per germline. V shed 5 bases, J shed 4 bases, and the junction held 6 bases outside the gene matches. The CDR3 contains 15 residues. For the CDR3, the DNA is TGTGCCAGCAGTAGACAGGGGTCGGGCACCGGGGAGCTGTTTTTT. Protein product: CASSRQGSGTGELFF. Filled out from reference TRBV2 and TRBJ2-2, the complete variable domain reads EPEVTQTPSHQVTQMGQEVILRCVPISNHLYFYWYRQILGQKVEFLVSFYNNEISEKSEIFDDQFSVERPDGSNFTLKIRSTKLEDSAMYFCASSRQGSGTGELFFGEGSRLTVL.

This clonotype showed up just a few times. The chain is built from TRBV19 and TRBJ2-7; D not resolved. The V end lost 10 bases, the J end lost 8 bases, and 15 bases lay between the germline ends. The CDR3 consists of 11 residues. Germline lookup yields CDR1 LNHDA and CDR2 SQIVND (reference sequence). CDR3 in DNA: TGTGCCATCACCCCCTTTGGCCAGCAGTACTTC. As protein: CAITPFGQQYF.

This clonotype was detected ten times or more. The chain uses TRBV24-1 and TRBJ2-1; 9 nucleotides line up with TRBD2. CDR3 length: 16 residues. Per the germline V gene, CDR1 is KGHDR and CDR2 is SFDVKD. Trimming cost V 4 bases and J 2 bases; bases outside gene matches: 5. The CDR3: CATSDRSGGTYNEQFF. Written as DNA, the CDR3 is TGTGCCACCAGTGACCGTAGCGGGGGCACCTACAATGAGCAGTTCTTC.

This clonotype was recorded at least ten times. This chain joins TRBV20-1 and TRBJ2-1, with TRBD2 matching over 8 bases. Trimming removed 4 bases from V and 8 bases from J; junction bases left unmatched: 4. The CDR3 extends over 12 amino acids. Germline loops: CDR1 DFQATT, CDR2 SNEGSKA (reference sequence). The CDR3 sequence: CSAKSGSYEQFF. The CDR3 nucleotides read TGCAGTGCTAAGAGCGGGAGCTATGAGCAGTTCTTC.

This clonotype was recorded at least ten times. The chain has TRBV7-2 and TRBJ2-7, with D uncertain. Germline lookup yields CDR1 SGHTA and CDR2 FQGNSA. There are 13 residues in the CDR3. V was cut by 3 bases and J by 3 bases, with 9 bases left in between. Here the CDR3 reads CASSLGIDYEQYF. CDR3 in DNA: TGTGCCAGCAGCTTGGGCATAGACTACGAGCAGTACTTC.

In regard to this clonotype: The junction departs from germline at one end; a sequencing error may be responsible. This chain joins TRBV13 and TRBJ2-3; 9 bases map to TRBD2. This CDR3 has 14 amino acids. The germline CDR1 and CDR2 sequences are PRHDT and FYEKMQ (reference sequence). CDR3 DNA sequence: TGTGCCGGCAGCCGGACTAGCGGCACAGATACGCAGTATTTT. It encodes CAGSRTSGTDTQYF.

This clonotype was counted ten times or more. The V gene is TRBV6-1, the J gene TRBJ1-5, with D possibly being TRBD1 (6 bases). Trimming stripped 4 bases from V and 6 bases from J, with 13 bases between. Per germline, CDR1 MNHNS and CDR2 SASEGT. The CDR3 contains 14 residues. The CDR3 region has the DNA TGTGCCAGCAGTGGGGGGGGGGCTGGTCAGCCCCAGCATTTT. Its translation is CASSGGGAGQPQHF.

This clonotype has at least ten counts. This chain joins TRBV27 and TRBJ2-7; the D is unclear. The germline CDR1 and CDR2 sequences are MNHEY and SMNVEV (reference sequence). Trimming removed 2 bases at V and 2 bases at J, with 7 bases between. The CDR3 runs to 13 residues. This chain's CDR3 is CASSLGRPYEQYF. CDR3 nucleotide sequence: TGTGCCAGCAGTTTAGGCCGACCCTACGAGCAGTACTTC.

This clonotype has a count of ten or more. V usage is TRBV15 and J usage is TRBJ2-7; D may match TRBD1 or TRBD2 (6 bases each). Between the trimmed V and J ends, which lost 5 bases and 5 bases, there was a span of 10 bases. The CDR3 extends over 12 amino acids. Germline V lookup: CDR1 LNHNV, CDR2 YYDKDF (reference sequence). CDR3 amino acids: CATSHGGDEQYF. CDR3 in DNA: TGTGCCACCAGCCACGGGGGCGACGAGCAGTACTTC.

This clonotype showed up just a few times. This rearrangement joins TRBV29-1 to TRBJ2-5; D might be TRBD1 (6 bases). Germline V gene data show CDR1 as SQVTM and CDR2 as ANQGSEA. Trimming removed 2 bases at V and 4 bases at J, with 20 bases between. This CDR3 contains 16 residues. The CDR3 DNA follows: TGCAGCGTTGAATGGGGGCGAGCGCCGCTTGGAGAGACCCAGTACTTC. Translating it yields CSVEWGRAPLGETQYF. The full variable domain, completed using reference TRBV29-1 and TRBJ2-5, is SAVISQKPSRDICQRGTSLTIQCQVDSQVTMMFWYRQQPGQSLTLIATANQGSEATYESGFVIDKFPISRPNLTFSTLTVSNMSPEDSSIYLCSVEWGRAPLGETQYFGPGTRLLVL.

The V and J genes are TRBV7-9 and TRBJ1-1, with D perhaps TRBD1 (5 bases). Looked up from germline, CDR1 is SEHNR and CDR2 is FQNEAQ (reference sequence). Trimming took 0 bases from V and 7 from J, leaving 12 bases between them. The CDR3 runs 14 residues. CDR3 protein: CASSLAIGGGEAFF. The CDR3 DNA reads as TGTGCCAGCAGCTTAGCGATTGGGGGGGGTGAAGCTTTCTTT.

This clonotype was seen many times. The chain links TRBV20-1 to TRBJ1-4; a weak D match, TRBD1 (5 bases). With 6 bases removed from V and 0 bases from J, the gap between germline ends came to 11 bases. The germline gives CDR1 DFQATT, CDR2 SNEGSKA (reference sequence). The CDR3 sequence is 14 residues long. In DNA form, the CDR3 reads TGCAGTGCGAGGCAGGGAGCAACTAATGAAAAACTGTTTTTT. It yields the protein CSARQGATNEKLFF.

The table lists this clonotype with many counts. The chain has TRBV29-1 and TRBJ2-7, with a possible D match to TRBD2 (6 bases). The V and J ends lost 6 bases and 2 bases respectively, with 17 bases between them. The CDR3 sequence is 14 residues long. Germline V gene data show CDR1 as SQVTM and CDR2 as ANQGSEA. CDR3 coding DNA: TGCAGCGTGTCTAACTGGACGGGAGCCTACGAGCAGTACTTC. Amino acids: CSVSNWTGAYEQYF.

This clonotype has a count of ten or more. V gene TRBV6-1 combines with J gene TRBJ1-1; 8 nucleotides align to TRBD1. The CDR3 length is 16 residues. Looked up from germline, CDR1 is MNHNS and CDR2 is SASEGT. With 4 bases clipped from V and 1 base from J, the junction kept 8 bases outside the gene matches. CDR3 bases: TGTGCCAGCAGTGTTCGGCAGGGGGCGGGGAACACTGAAGCTTTCTTT. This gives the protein CASSVRQGAGNTEAFF.

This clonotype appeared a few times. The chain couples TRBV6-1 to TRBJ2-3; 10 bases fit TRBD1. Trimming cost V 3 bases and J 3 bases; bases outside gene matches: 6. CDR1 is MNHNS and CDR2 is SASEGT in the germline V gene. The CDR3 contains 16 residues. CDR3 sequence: CASSDGRQGATDTQYF. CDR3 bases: TGTGCCAGCAGTGATGGGAGACAGGGGGCTACAGATACGCAGTATTTT.

This CDR3 reads CASTLLGQGTQPQHF. Here the CDR3 DNA reads TGTGCCAGTACCTTGTTGGGACAGGGTACCCAGCCCCAGCATTTT. V gene TRBV19 combines with J gene TRBJ1-5; 9 nucleotides agree with TRBD1. The CDR3 loop spans 15 amino acids. Germline CDR1 and CDR2: LNHDA and SQIVND (reference sequence). V dropped 7 bases and J dropped 7; count of bases not matched to a gene: 11.

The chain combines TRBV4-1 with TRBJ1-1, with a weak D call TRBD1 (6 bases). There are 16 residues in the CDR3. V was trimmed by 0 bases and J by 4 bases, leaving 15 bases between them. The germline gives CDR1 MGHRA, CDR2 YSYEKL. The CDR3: CASSQEWRQGRTEAFF. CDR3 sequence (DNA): TGCGCCAGCAGCCAAGAGTGGCGGCAGGGGCGCACTGAAGCTTTCTTT.

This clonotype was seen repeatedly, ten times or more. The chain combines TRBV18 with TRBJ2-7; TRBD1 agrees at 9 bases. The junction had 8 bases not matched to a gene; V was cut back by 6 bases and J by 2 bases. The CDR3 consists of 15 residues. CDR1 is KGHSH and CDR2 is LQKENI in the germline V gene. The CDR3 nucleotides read TGTGCCAGCTCGTTCTCCGGGACAGGGACCTACGAGCAGTACTTC. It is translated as CASSFSGTGTYEQYF.

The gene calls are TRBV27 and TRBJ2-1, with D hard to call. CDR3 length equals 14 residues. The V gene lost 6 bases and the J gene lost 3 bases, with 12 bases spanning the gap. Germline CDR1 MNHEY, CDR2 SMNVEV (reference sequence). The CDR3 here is CASSNTDNYNEQFF. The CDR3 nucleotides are TGTGCCAGCAGCAACACCGACAACTACAATGAGCAGTTCTTC.

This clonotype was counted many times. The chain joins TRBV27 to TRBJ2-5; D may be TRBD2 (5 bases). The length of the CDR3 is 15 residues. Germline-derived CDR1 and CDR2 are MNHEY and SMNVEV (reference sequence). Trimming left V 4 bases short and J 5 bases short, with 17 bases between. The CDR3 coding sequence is TGTGCCAGCAGTTCCCTAGGACTCAACTGGGAGACCCAGTACTTC. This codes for CASSSLGLNWETQYF.